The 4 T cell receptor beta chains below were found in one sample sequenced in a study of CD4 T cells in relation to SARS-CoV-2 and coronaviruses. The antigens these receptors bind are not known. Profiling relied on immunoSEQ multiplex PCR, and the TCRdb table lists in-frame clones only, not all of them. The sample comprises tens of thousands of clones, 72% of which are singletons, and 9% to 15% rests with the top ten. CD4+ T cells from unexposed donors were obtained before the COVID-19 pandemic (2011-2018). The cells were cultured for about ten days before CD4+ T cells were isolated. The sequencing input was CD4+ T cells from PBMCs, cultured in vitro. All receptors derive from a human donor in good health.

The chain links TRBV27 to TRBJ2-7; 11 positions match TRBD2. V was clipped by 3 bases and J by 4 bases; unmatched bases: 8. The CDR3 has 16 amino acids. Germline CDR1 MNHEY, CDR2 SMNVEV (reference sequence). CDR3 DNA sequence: TGTGCCAGCAGTTTCTCCGGGACTAGCGGAAGATACGAGCAGTACTTC. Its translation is CASSFSGTSGRYEQYF.

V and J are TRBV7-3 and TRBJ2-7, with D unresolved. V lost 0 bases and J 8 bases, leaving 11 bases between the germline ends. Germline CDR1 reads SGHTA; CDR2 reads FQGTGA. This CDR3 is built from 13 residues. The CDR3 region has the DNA TGTGCCAGCAGCTTAACGTTAACGGCCCAGCAGTACTTC. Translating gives CASSLTLTAQQYF.

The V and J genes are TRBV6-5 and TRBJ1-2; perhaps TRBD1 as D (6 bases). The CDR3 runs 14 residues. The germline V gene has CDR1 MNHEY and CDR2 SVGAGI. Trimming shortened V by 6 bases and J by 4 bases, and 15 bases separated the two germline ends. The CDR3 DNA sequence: TGTGCCAGCAGGCCCCCTGGGGGCTTCTATGGCTACACCTTC. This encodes CASRPPGGFYGYTF.

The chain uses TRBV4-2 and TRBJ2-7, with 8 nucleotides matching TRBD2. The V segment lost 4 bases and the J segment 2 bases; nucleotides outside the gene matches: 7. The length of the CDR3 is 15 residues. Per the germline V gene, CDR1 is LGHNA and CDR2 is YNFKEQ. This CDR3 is CASSPRTSLAYEQYF. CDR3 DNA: TGTGCCAGCAGCCCTAGGACTAGCCTCGCCTACGAGCAGTACTTC.